This TCR beta chain was observed in a study of blood T cell repertoires in COVID-19. Study-level information: PBMCs, B-cell-depleted T cells, or T cells provided the cDNA or gDNA that made up the material.

Assay used: immunoSEQ multiplex PCR; TCRdb lists only in-frame clones, some missing. Altogether more than 200,000 clones are present, around four fifths being singletons, with the ten largest covering 4.2%. The TCR comes from a man aged 55 to 70 with acute or convalescent COVID-19. Input material: peripheral blood.

The CDR3 sequence: CASSRSLAGDTQYF. As DNA, the CDR3 is TGTGCCAGCAGCCGTAGTTTGGCCGGGGATACGCAGTATTTT. This chain links TRBV9 with TRBJ2-3; no definite D call. From germline, CDR1 is SGDLS and CDR2 YYNGEE. Trimming cost V 4 bases and J 6 bases, with 15 bases left between them. The CDR3 contains 14 residues.